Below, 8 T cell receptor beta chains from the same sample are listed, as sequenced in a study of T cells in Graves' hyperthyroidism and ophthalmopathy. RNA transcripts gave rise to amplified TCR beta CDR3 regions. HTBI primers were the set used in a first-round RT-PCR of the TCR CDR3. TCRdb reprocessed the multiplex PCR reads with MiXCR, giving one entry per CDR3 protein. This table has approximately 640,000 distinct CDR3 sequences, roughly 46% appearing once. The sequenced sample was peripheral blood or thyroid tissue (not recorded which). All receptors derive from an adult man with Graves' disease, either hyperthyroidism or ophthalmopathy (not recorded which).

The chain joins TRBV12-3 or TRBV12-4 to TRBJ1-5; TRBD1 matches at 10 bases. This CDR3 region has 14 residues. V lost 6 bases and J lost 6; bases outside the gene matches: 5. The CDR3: CASRRTGGSQPQHF. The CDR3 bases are TGTGCCAGCAGAAGGACAGGGGGAAGTCAGCCCCAGCATTTT.

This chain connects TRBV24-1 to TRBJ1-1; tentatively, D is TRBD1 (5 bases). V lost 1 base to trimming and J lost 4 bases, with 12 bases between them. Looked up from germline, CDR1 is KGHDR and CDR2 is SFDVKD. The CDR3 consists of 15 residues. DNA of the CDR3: TGTGCCACCAGTGATTTTAGGGGATCGGGCACTGAAGCTTTCTTT. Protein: CATSDFRGSGTEAFF.

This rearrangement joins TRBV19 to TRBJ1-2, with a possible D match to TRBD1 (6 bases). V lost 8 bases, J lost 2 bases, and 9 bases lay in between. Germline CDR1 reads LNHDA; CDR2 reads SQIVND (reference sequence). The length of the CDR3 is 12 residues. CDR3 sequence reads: CASGDRNYGYTF. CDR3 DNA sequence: TGTGCCAGTGGAGACAGGAACTATGGCTACACCTTC.

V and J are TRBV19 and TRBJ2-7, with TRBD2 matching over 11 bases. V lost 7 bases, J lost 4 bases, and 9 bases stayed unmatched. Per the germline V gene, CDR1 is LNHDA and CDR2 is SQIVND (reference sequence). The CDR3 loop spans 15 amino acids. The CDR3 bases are TGTGCCAGTAAGAGGGACACTAGCGGGAGTTACGAGCAGTACTTC. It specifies CASKRDTSGSYEQYF.

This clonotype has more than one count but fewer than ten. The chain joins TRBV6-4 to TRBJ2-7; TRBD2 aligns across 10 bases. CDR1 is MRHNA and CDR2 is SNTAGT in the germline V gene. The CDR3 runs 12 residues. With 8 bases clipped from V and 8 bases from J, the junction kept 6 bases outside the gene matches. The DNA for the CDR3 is TGTGCCAGCCGAGCGGGAGGGGCCAAGCAGTACTTC. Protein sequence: CASRAGGAKQYF.

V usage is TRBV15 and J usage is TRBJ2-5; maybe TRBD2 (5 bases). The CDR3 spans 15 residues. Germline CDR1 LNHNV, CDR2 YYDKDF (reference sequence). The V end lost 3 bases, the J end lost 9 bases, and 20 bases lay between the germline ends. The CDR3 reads CATSSGGVSNQPQYF. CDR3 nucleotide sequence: TGTGCCACCAGCAGTGGAGGAGTTAGCAATCAGCCCCAGTACTTC.

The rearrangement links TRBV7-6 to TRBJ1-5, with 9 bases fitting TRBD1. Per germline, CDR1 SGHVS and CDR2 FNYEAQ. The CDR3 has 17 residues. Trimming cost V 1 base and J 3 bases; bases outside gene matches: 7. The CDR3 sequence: CASSLGDHRGHNQPQHF. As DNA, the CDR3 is TGTGCCAGCAGCTTAGGGGACCACAGGGGGCACAATCAGCCCCAGCATTTT.

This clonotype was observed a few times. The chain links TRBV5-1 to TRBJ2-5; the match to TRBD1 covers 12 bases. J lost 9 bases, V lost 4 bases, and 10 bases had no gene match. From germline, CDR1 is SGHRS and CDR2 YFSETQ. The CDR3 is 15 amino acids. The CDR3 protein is CASSPSGQGAKSQYF. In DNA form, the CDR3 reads TGCGCCAGCAGCCCCTCGGGACAGGGGGCGAAGTCCCAGTACTTC. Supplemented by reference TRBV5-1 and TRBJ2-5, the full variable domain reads KAGVTQTPRYLIKTRGQQVTLSCSPISGHRSVSWYQQTPGQGLQFLFEYFSETQRNKGNFPGRFSGRQFSNSRSEMNVSTLELGDSALYLCASSPSGQGAKSQYFGPGTRLLVL.